This passage covers 10 T cell receptor beta chains from one sample sequenced in a study of T cell responses to AZD1222 COVID-19 vaccine. Measured with immunoSEQ multiplex PCR; TCRdb has only the in-frame clones, and not every one. Seen here are about 97,000 clones, more than 85% observed once, and the top ten hold about 7.8%. Sequencing used peripheral blood, obtained on day 0 of AZD1222 vaccination. Source of these receptors: an adult in good health.

V usage is TRBV18 and J usage is TRBJ2-7; D possibly corresponds to TRBD2 (5 bases). V was clipped by 8 bases and J by 0 bases, with 14 bases between them. Per germline, CDR1 KGHSH and CDR2 LQKENI. The CDR3 spans 14 residues. The CDR3 spells CASAQNSVSYEQYF. CDR3 nucleotides: TGTGCCAGCGCCCAAAATAGCGTCTCCTACGAGCAGTACTTC.

The rearrangement links TRBV18 to TRBJ2-7, with D possibly being TRBD1 (5 bases). The germline V and J ends were trimmed by 2 bases and 2 bases, with 10 bases remaining between them. The germline V gene encodes CDR1 KGHSH and CDR2 LQKENI. The CDR3 is 14 residues long. Written as DNA, the CDR3 is TGTGCCAGCTCACCAGGGGCGGAGACCTACGAGCAGTACTTC. This gives the protein CASSPGAETYEQYF.

V gene TRBV7-2 combines with J gene TRBJ2-7; TRBD1 aligns across 7 bases. V was clipped by 4 bases and J by 5 bases; unmatched bases: 5. Germline CDR1 SGHTA, CDR2 FQGNSA. CDR3 length equals 13 residues. The CDR3 bases are TGTGCCAGCAGCTCCTACGGACAGGACGAGCAGTACTTC. The encoded protein is CASSSYGQDEQYF.

The gene calls are TRBV9 and TRBJ1-5, with D perhaps matching TRBD1 (6 bases). The CDR3 consists of 15 residues. Trimming took off 4 bases at V and 1 base at J, with 12 bases between the two ends. Germline V CDR1 and CDR2: SGDLS, YYNGEE. CDR3 DNA sequence: TGTGCCAGCAGCCAAGAGGGGGGGAGCAATCAGCCCCAGCATTTT. Amino acid sequence: CASSQEGGSNQPQHF.

This clone was observed once. The rearrangement uses TRBV27 and TRBJ1-1; unclear D gene. Germline V lookup: CDR1 MNHEY, CDR2 SMNVEV (reference sequence). V lost 4 bases to trimming and J lost 0 bases, with 12 bases between them. CDR3 length: 15 residues. The CDR3 loop is CASSYSLTMNTEAFF. The CDR3 nucleotides read TGTGCCAGCAGTTACAGCCTAACAATGAACACTGAAGCTTTCTTT.

The chain employs TRBV9 and TRBJ2-1, with TRBD1 matching 7 bases. CDR1 SGDLS and CDR2 YYNGEE come from the germline V gene. V was pared by 4 bases and J by 5 bases, with 6 bases of the junction left unmatched. The CDR3 sequence is 14 residues long. CDR3 nucleotide sequence: TGTGCCAGCAGCCAAGGGACAGACCACAATGAGCAGTTCTTC. Translating gives CASSQGTDHNEQFF.

The rearrangement uses TRBV5-6 and TRBJ1-1; D gene uncertain. The CDR3 consists of 16 residues. The germline V gene has CDR1 SGHDT and CDR2 YYEEEE. V was pared by 4 bases and J by 1 base, with 17 bases between. CDR3 region: CASSQLGSTGNTEAFF. The CDR3, as DNA: TGTGCCAGCAGCCAACTTGGTTCTACGGGGAACACTGAAGCTTTCTTT.

V is TRBV5-4 and J is TRBJ2-5; 10 bases map to TRBD1. With V trimmed by 4 bases and J by 4 bases, 7 bases remained unmatched. CDR1 SGHNT and CDR2 YYREEE come from the germline V gene (reference sequence). This CDR3 spans 15 amino acids. The CDR3 is CASSRDRGSRETQYF. The CDR3 DNA reads as TGTGCCAGCAGCAGGGACAGGGGAAGTAGAGAGACCCAGTACTTC.

J is TRBJ1-6 and V is TRBV2; possible D gene TRBD1, 6 bases. Germline CDR1 is SNHLY and CDR2 is FYNNEI. This CDR3 contains 14 residues. V shed 3 bases and J shed 8 bases, with 11 bases lying between them. CDR3 nucleotide sequence: TGTGCCAGCAGTGAGCAGGGGCACTATTCACCCCTCCACTTT. Its protein product is CASSEQGHYSPLHF.

The chain has TRBV4-2 and TRBJ2-2; 9 positions match TRBD2. CDR1 and CDR2 from the germline V gene are LGHNA and YNFKEQ. CDR3 size: 17 residues. Trimming cost V 3 bases and J 4 bases; bases outside gene matches: 9. CDR3 amino acids: CASSQEGGLAFTGELFF. CDR3 coding DNA: TGTGCCAGCAGCCAGGAAGGGGGACTAGCTTTCACCGGGGAGCTGTTTTTT.